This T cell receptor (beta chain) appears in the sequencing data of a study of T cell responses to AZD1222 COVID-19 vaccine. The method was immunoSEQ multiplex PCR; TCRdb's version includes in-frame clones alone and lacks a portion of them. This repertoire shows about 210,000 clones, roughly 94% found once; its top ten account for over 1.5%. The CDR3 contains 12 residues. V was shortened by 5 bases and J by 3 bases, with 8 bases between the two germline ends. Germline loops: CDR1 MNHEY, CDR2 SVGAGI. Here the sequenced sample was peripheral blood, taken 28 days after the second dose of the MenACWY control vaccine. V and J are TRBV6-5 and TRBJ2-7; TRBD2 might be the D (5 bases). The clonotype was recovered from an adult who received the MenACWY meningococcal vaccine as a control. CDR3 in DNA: TGTGCCAGCAGTCGGACTGACTACGAGCAGTACTTC. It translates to CASSRTDYEQYF.